The 16 T cell receptor beta chains below all came from one sample that was sequenced in a study of post-analysis software for immune sequencing data. Study-wide findings and caveats: Patients used about 5 TRBV segments, including TRBV5-6, TRBV5-1 and TRBV20-1, more often than controls.

Their recognized antigens are unknown. Unique molecular identifiers were present in the TCR beta cDNA libraries. TCRdb fed the PCR reads into MiXCR, producing one record per CDR3 protein. The sample records about 260,000 distinct CDR3 sequences, 36% being singletons. Sequencing was performed on blood. The receptor set was obtained from a girl aged 10 to 17 with multiple sclerosis.

This clonotype appeared many times. The DNA of the CDR3 is TGTGCCACCAGCATGTGGTTGGGCGCAGATACGCAGTATTTT. Its translation: CATSMWLGADTQYF. The chain recombines TRBV15 with TRBJ2-3; D ambiguous. Germline values: CDR1 LNHNV, CDR2 YYDKDF (reference sequence). The CDR3 covers 14 residues. The V end lost 4 bases, the J end lost 4 bases, and 12 bases lay between the germline ends.

Worth noting for this clonotype: The junction does not match germline at one end; this may be a read error. The rearrangement uses TRBV12-3 or TRBV12-4 and TRBJ2-3; the D is unclear. This CDR3 has 14 amino acids. The CDR3 loop reads CASSPRVNADAQYF. The DNA of the CDR3 is TGTGCCAGCAGTCCCCGGGTCAACGCAGATGCGCAGTATTTT.

Comment on this clonotype: This may arise from a read error, as a much more abundant clone is one base away. The chain carries TRBV3-1 and TRBJ2-5, with D maybe TRBD2 (6 bases). CDR3 length: 13 amino acids. The germline CDR1 and CDR2 sequences are LGHDT and YNNKEL (reference sequence). V gave up 5 bases and J gave up 13 bases, with 20 bases separating them. The CDR3 loop is CASSRDSLSDRYF. CDR3 DNA sequence: TGTGCCAGCAGCAGGGACTCCCTTAGCGACCGGTACTTC.

Note on this clonotype: A read error may explain this, as a much larger clone is one base away. This rearrangement joins TRBV28 to TRBJ2-1; tentative D call: TRBD1 (6 bases). The closer fit of TRBJ2-7 to the DNA end suggests the J call may be wrong. Germline CDR1 is MDHEN and CDR2 is SYDVKM. CDR3 length: 17 residues. The CDR3 DNA reads as TGTGCCAGCAGTTTTCCGGACAGAGCAAGCTCCTACAATGAGCAGTACTTC. Its translation: CASSFPDRASSYNEQYF.

This clonotype occurred a few times. The V and J genes are TRBV4-2 and TRBJ1-2; TRBD1 agrees at 7 bases. Germline trimming cut 0 bases from V and 4 bases from J; bases unmatched to any gene: 2. The CDR3 is 14 amino acids. CDR1 is LGHNA, CDR2 YNFKEQ, per germline. CDR3 in amino acids: CASSQDGTVYGYTF. DNA of the CDR3: TGTGCCAGCAGCCAAGATGGGACAGTCTATGGCTACACCTTC.

This clonotype was recorded at least ten times. The chain combines TRBV12-3 or TRBV12-4 with TRBJ1-1; TRBD1 matches at 9 bases. The CDR3 has 13 amino acids. Trimming at V came to 6 bases and at J to 8 bases, leaving 7 bases not matched to a gene. CDR3 nucleotides: TGTGCCAGCAGCTCCGGGACAGGGCGGGAAGCTTTCTTT. The encoded protein is CASSSGTGREAFF.

The rearrangement uses TRBV12-3 or TRBV12-4 and TRBJ1-5; D call uncertain. Trimming pared 5 bases from V and 0 bases from J, leaving 11 bases between. This CDR3 has 15 amino acids. The CDR3 protein is CASSQRTISNQPQHF. Here the CDR3 DNA reads TGTGCCAGCAGTCAACGGACTATTAGCAATCAGCCCCAGCATTTT.

This clonotype was recorded once. A much larger clone sits a single nucleotide away, making a read error possible. The rearrangement uses TRBV14 and TRBJ2-5; perhaps TRBD2 as D (5 bases). The length of the CDR3 is 13 residues. Germline CDR1 SGHDN, CDR2 FVKESK. The CDR3 bases are TGTGCCAGCAGCCCGTTAGCGCAAGGGACCCAGTACTTC. It codes for CASSPLAQGTQYF.

This clonotype appeared once. The chain links TRBV21-1 to TRBJ1-3. TRBV21-1 is a listed pseudogene. The CDR3 totals 13 residues. CDR3 bases: TGTGCCAGCAGCGGGCAGGGGAGGGACACCATATATTTT. Translated, it gives CASSGQGRDTIYF.

With regard to this clonotype: This may arise from a read error, as a much more abundant clone is one base away. The gene calls are TRBV4-1 and TRBJ2-3, with a tentative D call TRBD2 (6 bases). The germline CDR1 and CDR2 sequences are MGHRA and YSYEKL. The CDR3 extends over 17 amino acids. CDR3 bases: TGCGCCGGCAGCCAAGATCGCCTGGGACTCAGCACAGATACGCAGTATTTT. As protein: CAGSQDRLGLSTDTQYF.

A note on this clonotype: One junction end disagrees with the germline gene, perhaps due to a read error. This chain links TRBV2 with TRBJ1-1; D gene uncertain. Germline V gives CDR1 SNHLY, CDR2 FYNNEI. The CDR3 runs to 16 residues. The CDR3 spells CAGRWIDEDPNTEAFF. The CDR3 region has the DNA TGTGCCGGCAGATGGATCGATGAAGACCCGAACACTGAAGCTTTCTTT.

In this sample, this clonotype turned up once. A much larger clone is a single base away; this may be a read error. The chain employs TRBV15 and TRBJ2-5; 9 bases are shared with TRBD1. Germline V CDR1 and CDR2: LNHNV, YYDKDF (reference sequence). The CDR3 contains 16 residues. V lost 0 bases and J lost 11; bases outside the gene matches: 13. The CDR3 here is CATSRDSGTGIHEQYF. The CDR3, as DNA: TGTGCCACCAGCAGAGATTCCGGGACAGGGATCCATGAGCAGTACTTC.

With regard to this clonotype: It may be a read error: a sequence one base away is much more abundant. The V gene is TRBV10-3, the J gene TRBJ1-6, with D perhaps matching TRBD1 (6 bases). Germline V lookup: CDR1 ENHRY, CDR2 SYGVKD. There are 19 residues in the CDR3. CDR3 sequence (DNA): TGTGCCATCAGGGAGCGGGTGGGACAAGGTGGCTCCTATAATCCACCCCTCCACTTT. Its protein is CAIRERVGQGGSYNPPLHF.

The V and J genes are TRBV28 and TRBJ2-2; the D is unclear. Germline CDR1 MDHEN, CDR2 SYDVKM. The V gene lost 4 bases and the J gene lost 2 bases, with 23 bases spanning the gap. The CDR3 runs to 19 residues. The CDR3 nucleotides read TGTGCCAGCAGTTCCGCGGCGGCAGTATCCTTTTTAAACACCGGGGAGCTGTTTTTT. Its protein is CASSSAAAVSFLNTGELFF.

This clonotype has at least ten counts. In DNA form, the CDR3 reads TGCGCCAGCAGCTTGGGATACTCGGGACAGGAAGATTCACCCCTCCACTTT. The encoded protein is CASSLGYSGQEDSPLHF. V gene TRBV5-1 combines with J gene TRBJ1-6, with 8 positions matching TRBD1. The J segment lost 8 bases and the V segment lost 0 bases, leaving 10 bases of the junction unmatched. Germline V lookup: CDR1 SGHRS, CDR2 YFSETQ. The CDR3 covers 17 residues.

The table lists this clonotype with many counts. The V gene is TRBV9, the J gene TRBJ2-3; tentatively, D is TRBD1 or TRBD2 (6 bases each). Looked up from germline, CDR1 is SGDLS and CDR2 is YYNGEE. The ends were cut back, 3 bases at V and 2 bases at J, with 13 bases in the middle. The CDR3 totals 15 residues. The CDR3 region is CASSAKGGPTDTQYF. The CDR3 nucleotides read TGTGCCAGCAGCGCCAAGGGGGGACCCACAGATACGCAGTATTTT.